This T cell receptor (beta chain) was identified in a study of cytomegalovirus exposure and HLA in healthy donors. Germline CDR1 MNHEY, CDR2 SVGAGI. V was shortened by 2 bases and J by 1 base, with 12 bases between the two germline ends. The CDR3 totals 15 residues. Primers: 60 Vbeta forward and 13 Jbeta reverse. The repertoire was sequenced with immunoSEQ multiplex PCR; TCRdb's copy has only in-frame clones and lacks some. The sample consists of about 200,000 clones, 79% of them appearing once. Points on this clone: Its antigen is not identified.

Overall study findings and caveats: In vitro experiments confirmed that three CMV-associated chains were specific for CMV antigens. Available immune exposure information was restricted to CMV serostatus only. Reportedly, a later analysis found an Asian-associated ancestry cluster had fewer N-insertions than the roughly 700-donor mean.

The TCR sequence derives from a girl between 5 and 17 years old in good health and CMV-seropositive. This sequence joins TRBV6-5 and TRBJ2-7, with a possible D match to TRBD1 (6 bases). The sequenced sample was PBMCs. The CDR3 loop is CASSYQATGSYEQYF. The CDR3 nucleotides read TGTGCCAGCAGTTACCAGGCGACAGGTTCCTACGAGCAGTACTTC.